Following are 7 T cell receptor beta chains from one sample sequenced in a study of T cell changes during pregnancy in multiple sclerosis. Assay: immunoSEQ multiplex PCR; the TCRdb copy retains only in-frame clones and omits some. The repertoire holds about 41,000 clones, with 90% as singletons. The sample in question was CD8+ T cells from peripheral blood mononuclear cells, obtained in the third trimester of pregnancy. These receptors were obtained from a female donor with multiple sclerosis, enrolled in a pregnancy study.

This clone came up once. The J gene is TRBJ2-1, the V gene TRBV6-5, with D possibly matching TRBD2 (5 bases). V lost 2 bases to trimming and J lost 10 bases, with 9 bases between them. The CDR3 contains 12 residues. CDR1 and CDR2 from the germline V gene are MNHEY and SVGAGI. CDR3 nucleotide sequence: TGTGCCAGCAGTTACCCCGGGGAGGAGCAGTTCTTC. Its translation is CASSYPGEEQFF.

The gene calls are TRBV2 and TRBJ2-7, with 9 positions matching TRBD2. The CDR3 sequence is 14 residues long. CDR1 is SNHLY and CDR2 is FYNNEI in the germline V gene. V shed 5 bases and J 0 bases; nucleotides not matched to a gene: 2. In DNA, the CDR3 is TGTGCCAGCAGTCCTAGCGGGGTCTCCTACGAGCAGTACTTC. It yields the protein CASSPSGVSYEQYF. Full variable domain (remainder filled in from reference TRBV2 and TRBJ2-7): EPEVTQTPSHQVTQMGQEVILRCVPISNHLYFYWYRQILGQKVEFLVSFYNNEISEKSEIFDDQFSVERPDGSNFTLKIRSTKLEDSAMYFCASSPSGVSYEQYFGPGTRLTVT.

This clone was seen once. V is TRBV27 and J is TRBJ2-1; 10 positions agree with TRBD2. In germline, CDR1 is MNHEY, CDR2 SMNVEV (reference sequence). V lost 5 bases, J lost 4 bases, and 11 bases stayed unmatched. The CDR3 is 17 residues long. CDR3 DNA: TGTGCCAGCAGTCGGCCAGCGGGAGGGCCTAGTTACAATGAGCAGTTCTTC. Residues: CASSRPAGGPSYNEQFF.

V gene TRBV6-4 combines with J gene TRBJ1-2; 10 bases are a match to TRBD1. The CDR3 has 15 residues. Germline loops: CDR1 MRHNA, CDR2 SNTAGT. Trimming took 3 bases from V and 1 from J; bases not matched to a gene: 2. The CDR3 bases are TGTGCCAGCAGTGAAGGGACAGGGGATAACTATGGCTACACCTTC. It translates to CASSEGTGDNYGYTF.

V and J are TRBV28 and TRBJ2-7; maybe TRBD2 (6 bases). V lost 4 bases and J 3 bases, leaving 13 bases between the germline ends. Germline V lookup: CDR1 MDHEN, CDR2 SYDVKM. CDR3 size: 14 residues. The CDR3 loop reads CASSWTTRDYEQYF. CDR3 DNA sequence: TGTGCCAGCAGTTGGACGACTAGAGACTACGAGCAGTACTTC.

V gene TRBV4-3 combines with J gene TRBJ1-1; 8 nucleotides line up with TRBD1. This CDR3 contains 17 residues. Germline V gene sequence: CDR1 LGHNA, CDR2 YSLEER. Trimming at V came to 1 base and at J to 5 bases, leaving 12 bases not matched to a gene. In nucleotides, the CDR3 is TGCGCCAGCAGCCAAGCTAGGACAGGGCTAGTAGGGACTGAAGCTTTCTTT. It encodes CASSQARTGLVGTEAFF.

The V call is TRBV7-3, the J call TRBJ2-1; a possible D gene is TRBD2 (7 bases). CDR1 and CDR2 from the germline V gene are SGHTA and FQGTGA. V lost 2 bases, J lost 8 bases, and 16 bases lay in between. This CDR3 region has 15 residues. The CDR3 is CASSLYGGGLDEQFF. DNA of the CDR3: TGTGCCAGCAGCTTATACGGCGGGGGCCTGGATGAGCAGTTCTTC.